The T cell receptor (beta chain) described here comes from a study of cytomegalovirus exposure and HLA in healthy donors. On the study more broadly: An early release of data contained 70 million to 95 million unique TCRs, which came from HLA-typed donors.

The PCR ran on 60 Vbeta and 13 Jbeta primers. Generated by immunoSEQ multiplex PCR, the TCRdb table keeps only in-frame clones and is missing some. The sample lists more than 200,000 clones, more than 75% seen once, with 6% in the top ten. Donors sampled were nominally healthy, though unrecorded immune exposures were likely. The CDR3 is 15 amino acids. V was clipped by 0 bases and J by 4 bases, with 13 bases between them. Germline V lookup: CDR1 MRHNA, CDR2 SNTAGT. The sequencing sample was made of PBMCs. This receptor was obtained from a man aged 40-49 years in good health and CMV-seropositive. The chain combines TRBV6-4 with TRBJ2-7; possible D gene TRBD2, 6 bases. The CDR3 DNA reads as TGTGCCAGCAGTGACTCGGGACTTTGCGGGTACGAGCAGTACTTC. This sequence encodes CASSDSGLCGYEQYF.